This TCR beta chain was sequenced in a study of blood T cell repertoires in COVID-19. About the research overall: Spain, Italy and the United States supplied samples that represented acute and convalescent COVID-19.

Per the original methods: Reference gene primer amplification in the assay estimated nucleated cell counts. TCRdb's table, derived via immunoSEQ multiplex PCR, lists solely in-frame clones and lacks some. The V and J calls and the clone size are those of that table, but D and trimming were determined from the DNA. This sample has about 220,000 clones, with roughly 88% found just once. V lost 10 bases, J lost 1 base, and 14 bases lay in between. This CDR3 has 13 amino acids. This clonotype originated in a man in his forties or fifties who had recovered from COVID-19. The rearrangement links TRBV23-1 to TRBJ2-7; perhaps TRBD1 as D (6 bases). TRBV23-1 is flagged as an ORF with uncertain function. The material sequenced was peripheral blood. For the CDR3, the DNA is TGCGCCAACCCCCGGGACACGTCCTACGAGCAGTACTTC. Translating it yields CANPRDTSYEQYF.